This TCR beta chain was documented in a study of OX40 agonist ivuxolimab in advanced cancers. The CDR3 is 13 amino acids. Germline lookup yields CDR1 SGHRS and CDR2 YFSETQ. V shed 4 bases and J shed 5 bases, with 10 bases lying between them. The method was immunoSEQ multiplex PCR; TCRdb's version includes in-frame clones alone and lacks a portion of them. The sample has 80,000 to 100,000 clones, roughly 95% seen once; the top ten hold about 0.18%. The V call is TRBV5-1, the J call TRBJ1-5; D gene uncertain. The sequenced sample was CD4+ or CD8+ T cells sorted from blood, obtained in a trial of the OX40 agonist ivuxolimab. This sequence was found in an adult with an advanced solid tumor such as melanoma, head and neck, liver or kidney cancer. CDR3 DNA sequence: TGCGCCAGCAGCCTATCAGGAGATCAGCCCCAGCATTTT. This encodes CASSLSGDQPQHF.